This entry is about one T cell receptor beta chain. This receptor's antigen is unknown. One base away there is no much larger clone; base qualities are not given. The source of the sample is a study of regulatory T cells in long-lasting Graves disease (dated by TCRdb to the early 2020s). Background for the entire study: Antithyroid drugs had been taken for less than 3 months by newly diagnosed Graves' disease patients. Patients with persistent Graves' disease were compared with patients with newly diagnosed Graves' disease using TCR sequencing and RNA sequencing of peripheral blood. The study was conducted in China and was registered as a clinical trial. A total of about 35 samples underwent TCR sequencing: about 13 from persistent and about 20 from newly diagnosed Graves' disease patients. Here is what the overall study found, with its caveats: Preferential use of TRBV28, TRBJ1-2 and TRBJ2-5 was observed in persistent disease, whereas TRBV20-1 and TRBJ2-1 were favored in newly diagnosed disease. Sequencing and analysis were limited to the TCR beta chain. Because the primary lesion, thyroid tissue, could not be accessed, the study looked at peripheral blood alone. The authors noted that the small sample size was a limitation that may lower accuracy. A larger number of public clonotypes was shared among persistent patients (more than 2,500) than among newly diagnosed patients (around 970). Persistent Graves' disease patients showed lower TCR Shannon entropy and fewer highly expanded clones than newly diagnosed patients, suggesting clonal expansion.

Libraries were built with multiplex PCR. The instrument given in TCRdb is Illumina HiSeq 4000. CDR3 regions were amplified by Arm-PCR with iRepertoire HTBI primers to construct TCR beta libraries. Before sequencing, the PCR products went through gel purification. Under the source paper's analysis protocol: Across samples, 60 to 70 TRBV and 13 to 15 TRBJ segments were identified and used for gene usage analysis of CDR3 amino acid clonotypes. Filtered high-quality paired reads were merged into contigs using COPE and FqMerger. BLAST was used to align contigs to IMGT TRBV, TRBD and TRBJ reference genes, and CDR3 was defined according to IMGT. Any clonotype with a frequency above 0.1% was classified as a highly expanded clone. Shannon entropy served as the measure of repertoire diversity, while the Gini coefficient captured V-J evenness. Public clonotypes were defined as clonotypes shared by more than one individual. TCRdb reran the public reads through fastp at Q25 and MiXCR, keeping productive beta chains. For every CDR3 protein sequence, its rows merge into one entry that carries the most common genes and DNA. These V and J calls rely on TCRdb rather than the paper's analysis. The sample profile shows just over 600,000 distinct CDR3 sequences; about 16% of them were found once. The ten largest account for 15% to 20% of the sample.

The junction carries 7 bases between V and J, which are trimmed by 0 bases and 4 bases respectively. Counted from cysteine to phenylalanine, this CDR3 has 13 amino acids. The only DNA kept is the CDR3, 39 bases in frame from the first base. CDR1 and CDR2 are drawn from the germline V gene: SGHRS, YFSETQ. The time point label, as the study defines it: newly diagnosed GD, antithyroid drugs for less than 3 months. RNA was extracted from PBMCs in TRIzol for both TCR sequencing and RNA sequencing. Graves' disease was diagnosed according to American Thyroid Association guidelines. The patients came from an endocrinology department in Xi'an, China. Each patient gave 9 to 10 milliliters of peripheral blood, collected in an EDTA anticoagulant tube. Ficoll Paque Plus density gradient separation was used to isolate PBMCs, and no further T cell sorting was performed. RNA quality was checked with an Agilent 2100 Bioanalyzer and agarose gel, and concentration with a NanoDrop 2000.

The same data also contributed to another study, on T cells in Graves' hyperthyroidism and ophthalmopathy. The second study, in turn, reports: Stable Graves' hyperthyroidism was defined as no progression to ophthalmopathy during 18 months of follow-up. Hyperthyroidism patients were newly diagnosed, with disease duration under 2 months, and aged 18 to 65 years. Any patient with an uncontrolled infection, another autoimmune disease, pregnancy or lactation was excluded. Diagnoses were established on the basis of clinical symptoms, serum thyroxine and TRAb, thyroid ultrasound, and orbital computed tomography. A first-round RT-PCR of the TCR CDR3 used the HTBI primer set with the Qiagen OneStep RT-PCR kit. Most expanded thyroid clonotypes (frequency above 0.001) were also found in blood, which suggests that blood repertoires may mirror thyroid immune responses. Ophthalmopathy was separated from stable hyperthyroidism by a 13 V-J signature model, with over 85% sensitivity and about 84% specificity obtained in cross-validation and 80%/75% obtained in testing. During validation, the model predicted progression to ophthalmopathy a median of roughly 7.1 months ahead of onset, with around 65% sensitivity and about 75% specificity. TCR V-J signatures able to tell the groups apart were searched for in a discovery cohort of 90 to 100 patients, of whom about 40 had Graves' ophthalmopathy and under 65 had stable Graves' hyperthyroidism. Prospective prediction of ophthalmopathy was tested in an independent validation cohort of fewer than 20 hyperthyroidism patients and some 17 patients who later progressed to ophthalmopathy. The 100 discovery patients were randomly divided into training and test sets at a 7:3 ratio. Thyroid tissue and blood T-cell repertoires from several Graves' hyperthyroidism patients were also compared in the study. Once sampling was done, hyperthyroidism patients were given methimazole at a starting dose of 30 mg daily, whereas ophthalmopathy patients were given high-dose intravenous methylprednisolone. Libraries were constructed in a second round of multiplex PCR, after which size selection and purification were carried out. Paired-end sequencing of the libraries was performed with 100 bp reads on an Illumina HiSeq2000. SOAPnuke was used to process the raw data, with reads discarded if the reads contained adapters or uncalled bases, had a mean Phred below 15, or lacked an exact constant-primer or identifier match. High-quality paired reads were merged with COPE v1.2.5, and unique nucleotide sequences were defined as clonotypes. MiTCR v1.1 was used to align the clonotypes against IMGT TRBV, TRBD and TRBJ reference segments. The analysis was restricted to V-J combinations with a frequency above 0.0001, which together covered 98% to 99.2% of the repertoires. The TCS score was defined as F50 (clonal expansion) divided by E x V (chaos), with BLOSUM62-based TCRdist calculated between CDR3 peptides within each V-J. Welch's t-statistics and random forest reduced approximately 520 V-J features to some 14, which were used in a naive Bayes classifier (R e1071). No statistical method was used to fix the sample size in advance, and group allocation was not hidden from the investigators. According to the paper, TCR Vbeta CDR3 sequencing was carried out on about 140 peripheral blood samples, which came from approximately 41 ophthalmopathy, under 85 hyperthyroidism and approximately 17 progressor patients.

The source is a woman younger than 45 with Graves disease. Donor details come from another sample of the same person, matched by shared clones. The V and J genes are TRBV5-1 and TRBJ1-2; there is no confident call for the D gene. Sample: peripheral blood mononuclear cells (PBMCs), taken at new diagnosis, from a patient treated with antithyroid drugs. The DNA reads TGCGCCAGCAGCTTGGATCAGTTCTATGGCTACACCTTC. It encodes CASSLDQFYGYTF.